This entry lists 19 T cell receptor beta chains sequenced from one sample in a study of shared clonotypes between healthy human individuals. Sequenced by immunoSEQ multiplex PCR; TCRdb stores in-frame clones only, minus some. Of approximately 810,000 clones listed, around 93% are singletons. Naive CD8 isolation took CD45RO-negative cells positively selected for CCR7 and excluded terminally differentiated effector memory CD45RA+ cells. The sequencing input was naive CD8+ T cells sorted from blood. These receptors were obtained from a man aged 25-45 years in good health.

The chain couples TRBV7-9 to TRBJ2-7; D is perhaps TRBD1 or TRBD2 (5 bases each). The ends were cut back, 5 bases at V and 0 bases at J, with 17 bases in the middle. This CDR3 is built from 16 residues. Germline assignment: CDR1 SEHNR and CDR2 FQNEAQ (reference sequence). CDR3 in DNA: TGTGCCAGCAGCCCAGAGCTCGGGACGTACTCCTACGAGCAGTACTTC. As protein: CASSPELGTYSYEQYF. Complete variable domain (other parts from reference TRBV7-9 and TRBJ2-7): DTGVSQNPRHKITKRGQNVTFRCDPISEHNRLYWYRQTLGQGPEFLTYFQNEAQLEKSRLLSDRFSAERPKGSFSTLEIQRTEQGDSAMYLCASSPELGTYSYEQYFGPGTRLTVT.

This chain joins TRBV19 and TRBJ1-5; D perhaps matches TRBD1 (5 bases). The CDR3 has 14 residues. The V and J ends lost 3 bases and 7 bases respectively, with 13 bases between them. CDR1 is LNHDA, CDR2 SQIVND, per germline (reference sequence). CDR3 sequence: CASSIPSRVQPQHF. The CDR3 DNA is TGTGCCAGTAGTATCCCTTCCAGGGTCCAGCCCCAGCATTTT.

This sequence joins TRBV10-3 and TRBJ2-7; D gene ambiguous. The CDR3 spans 15 residues. V was cut by 1 base and J by 2 bases, with 12 bases left in between. Germline CDR1 reads ENHRY; CDR2 reads SYGVKD. The CDR3 DNA follows: TGTGCCATCAGTGAGTATGGCGGTACTACCTACGAGCAGTACTTC. This sequence encodes CAISEYGGTTYEQYF.

V gene TRBV21-1 combines with J gene TRBJ2-7. TRBV21-1 is deemed a pseudogene. The CDR3 runs to 16 residues. The CDR3 is CASSKVGRELTYEQYF. In DNA, the CDR3 is TGTGCCAGCAGCAAAGTCGGCCGCGAGCTAACCTACGAGCAGTACTTC.

This clone came up once. V gene TRBV9 combines with J gene TRBJ2-7, with D possibly being TRBD2 (6 bases). The CDR3 sequence is 14 residues long. Trimming removed 4 bases from V and 7 bases from J, with 18 bases in between. Germline loops: CDR1 SGDLS, CDR2 YYNGEE. CDR3 sequence: CASSTGSNRGEQYF. The CDR3 DNA reads TGTGCCAGCAGCACTGGGTCCAATCGGGGGGAGCAGTACTTC.

The count of this clone is one. This chain links TRBV7-2 with TRBJ2-7; weak D call: TRBD2 (6 bases). The CDR3 totals 14 residues. CDR1 is SGHTA, CDR2 FQGNSA, per germline. Trimming removed 3 bases at V and 0 bases at J, with 9 bases between. The CDR3 DNA sequence: TGTGCCAGCAGCTTCGGGGGTATCTCCTACGAGCAGTACTTC. Translation gives CASSFGGISYEQYF.

The chain recombines TRBV20-1 with TRBJ2-5; the D is unclear. The CDR3 sequence is 11 residues long. Per germline, CDR1 DFQATT and CDR2 SNEGSKA (reference sequence). The V and J ends lost 6 bases and 5 bases respectively, with 10 bases between them. CDR3 bases: TGCAGTGCCAAGAGCGTGGAGACCCAGTACTTC. Protein: CSAKSVETQYF.

The chain couples TRBV19 to TRBJ2-3; D call uncertain. Trimming took 5 bases from V and 5 from J, leaving 14 bases between them. Germline V lookup: CDR1 LNHDA, CDR2 SQIVND (reference sequence). The CDR3 covers 14 residues. Written as DNA, the CDR3 is TGTGCCAGTAGTCCTGTCCATGAGGAAGATACGCAGTATTTT. This gives the protein CASSPVHEEDTQYF.

This clone was counted between two and nine times. The V and J genes are TRBV5-1 and TRBJ1-2, with D uncertain. The CDR3 totals 14 residues. Germline lookup yields CDR1 SGHRS and CDR2 YFSETQ. Trimming took off 1 base at V and 3 bases at J, with 10 bases between the two ends. In DNA, the CDR3 is TGCGCCAGCAGCTTGTTTCCAGAAGACTATGGCTACACCTTC. It codes for CASSLFPEDYGYTF.

The sample holds one count of this clone. A junction end diverges from the germline sequence, so it may reflect a read error. The chain links TRBV11-2 to TRBJ2-1, with TRBD2 identical over 14 bases. The CDR3 is made up of 18 amino acids. CDR1 is SGHAT and CDR2 is FQNNGV in the germline V gene. In nucleotides, the CDR3 is TGTGCCAGCAGCCTAGAAAACGGACTAGCGGGAGGCTACAATGAGCAGTTCTTC. It translates to CASSLENGLAGGYNEQFF. Full variable domain (missing parts from reference TRBV11-2 and TRBJ2-1): EAGVAQSPRYKIIEKRQSVAFWCNPISGHATLYWYQQILGQGPKLLIQFQNNGVVDDSQLPKDRFSAERLKGVDSTLKIQPAKLEDSAVYLCASSLENGLAGGYNEQFFGPGTRLTVL.

This clone appeared a single time. The rearrangement uses TRBV27 and TRBJ2-1; the D gene could be TRBD1 or TRBD2 (5 bases each). Germline assignment: CDR1 MNHEY and CDR2 SMNVEV (reference sequence). Trimming pared 5 bases from V and 3 bases from J, leaving 11 bases between. CDR3 length equals 14 residues. CDR3 in amino acids: CASSIRDHYNEQFF. Written as DNA, the CDR3 is TGTGCCAGCAGTATCCGGGACCACTACAATGAGCAGTTCTTC.

This clone was seen more than once but under ten times. The V call is TRBV6-5, the J call TRBJ2-7, with D perhaps TRBD1 (5 bases). The germline V and J ends were trimmed by 5 bases and 7 bases, with 15 bases remaining between them. This CDR3 has 13 residues. CDR1 is MNHEY and CDR2 is SVGAGI in the germline V gene. DNA for the CDR3: TGTGCCAGCAGTCCCCGCGCAGGGAAGGAGCAGTACTTC. Amino acid sequence: CASSPRAGKEQYF.

This clone was seen at least ten times. The V and J genes are TRBV7-9 and TRBJ2-5, with D tentatively TRBD2 (6 bases). CDR3 length equals 16 residues. The ends were cut back, 4 bases at V and 3 bases at J, with 18 bases in the middle. CDR1 and CDR2 from the germline V gene are SEHNR and FQNEAQ (reference sequence). DNA for the CDR3: TGTGCCAGCAGCTCCAATCTTAAGGAGGGAAAAGAGACCCAGTACTTC. This sequence encodes CASSSNLKEGKETQYF.

The genes are TRBV14 and TRBJ2-3; D not certain. The germline V gene encodes CDR1 SGHDN and CDR2 FVKESK. This CDR3 has 17 amino acids. Deletions cut 0 bases from V and 7 bases from J, with 20 bases between. CDR3 coding DNA: TGTGCCAGCAGCCAAGAAAGTACAGCACCAACCCCCTATACGCAGTATTTT. Translated, it gives CASSQESTAPTPYTQYF.

The CDR3: CASSFSGTGSGKLFF. The CDR3 nucleotides are TGTGCCAGCAGTTTCTCCGGGACAGGGAGCGGGAAACTGTTTTTT. This chain uses TRBV27 with TRBJ1-4, with 9 bases that match TRBD1. V lost 3 bases to trimming and J lost 11 bases; unmatched junction nucleotides: 10. Per the germline V gene, CDR1 is MNHEY and CDR2 is SMNVEV (reference sequence). The CDR3 extends over 15 amino acids.

The chain joins TRBV11-2 to TRBJ2-3; 7 nucleotides align to TRBD1. Trimming at V came to 2 bases and at J to 2 bases, leaving 4 bases not matched to a gene. This CDR3 contains 15 residues. CDR1 is SGHAT, CDR2 FQNNGV, per germline. In nucleotides, the CDR3 is TGTGCCAGCAGCTTAAAGGGGACAGACACAGATACGCAGTATTTT. It codes for CASSLKGTDTDTQYF.

Note on this clone: The sample has other DNA sequences that encode this CDR3 too. V usage is TRBV5-1 and J usage is TRBJ2-7, with 11 nucleotides matching TRBD2. Germline V gene data show CDR1 as SGHRS and CDR2 as YFSETQ. The J segment lost 3 bases and the V segment lost 1 base, leaving 0 bases of the junction unmatched. There are 14 residues in the CDR3. CDR3 in amino acids: CASSLTSGSYEQYF. The DNA of the CDR3 is TGCGCCAGCAGCTTGACTAGCGGGAGCTACGAGCAGTACTTC.

The chain carries TRBV6-1 and TRBJ2-7; D is possibly TRBD2 (6 bases). Trimming removed 2 bases from V and 1 base from J, with 18 bases in between. Germline V CDR1 and CDR2: MNHNS, SASEGT. This CDR3 is 17 amino acids long. The CDR3 DNA reads as TGTGCCAGCAGTGAACGGGGAGGTTCAGGGTTGTCCTACGAGCAGTACTTC. It translates to CASSERGGSGLSYEQYF.

As for this clone: Other nucleotide sequences in the sample specify the same CDR3. The V and J genes are TRBV18 and TRBJ2-7, with 8 nucleotides matching TRBD1. The germline V gene has CDR1 KGHSH and CDR2 LQKENI. CDR3 length: 14 residues. The V gene end was trimmed by 3 bases and the J gene end by 0 bases; junction bases not matched to a gene: 1. For the CDR3, the DNA is TGTGCCAGCTCACCGGGGACAGGCTCCTACGAGCAGTACTTC. It codes for CASSPGTGSYEQYF.